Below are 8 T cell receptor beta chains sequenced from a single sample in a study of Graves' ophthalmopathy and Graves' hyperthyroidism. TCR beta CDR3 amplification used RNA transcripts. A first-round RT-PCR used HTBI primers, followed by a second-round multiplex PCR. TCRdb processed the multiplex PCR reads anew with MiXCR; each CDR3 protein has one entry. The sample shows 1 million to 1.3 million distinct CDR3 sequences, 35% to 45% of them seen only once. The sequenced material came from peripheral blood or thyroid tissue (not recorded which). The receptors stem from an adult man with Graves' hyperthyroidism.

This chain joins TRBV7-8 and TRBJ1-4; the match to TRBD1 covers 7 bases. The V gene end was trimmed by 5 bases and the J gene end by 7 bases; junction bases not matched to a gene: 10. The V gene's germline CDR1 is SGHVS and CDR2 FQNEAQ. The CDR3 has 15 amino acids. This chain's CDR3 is CASSAGGRSGEKLFF. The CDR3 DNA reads TGTGCCAGCAGCGCAGGGGGAAGGTCGGGTGAAAAACTGTTTTTT. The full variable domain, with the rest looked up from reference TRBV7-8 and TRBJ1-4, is GAGVSQSPRYKVAKRGQDVALRCDPISGHVSLFWYQQALGQGPEFLTYFQNEAQLDKSGLPSDRFFAERPEGSVSTLKIQRTQQEDSAVYLCASSAGGRSGEKLFFGSGTQLSVL.

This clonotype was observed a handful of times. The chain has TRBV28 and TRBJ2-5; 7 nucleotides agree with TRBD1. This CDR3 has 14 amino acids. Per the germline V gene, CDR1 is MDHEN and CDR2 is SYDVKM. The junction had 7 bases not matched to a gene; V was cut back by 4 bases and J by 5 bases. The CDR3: CASSSPDRVETQYF. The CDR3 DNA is TGTGCCAGCAGTTCCCCCGACAGGGTGGAGACCCAGTACTTC.

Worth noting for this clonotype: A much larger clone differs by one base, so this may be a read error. The CDR3 protein is CASSDEGGSRPQHF. The DNA of the CDR3 is TGTGCCAGCAGTGACGAGGGGGGATCCCGGCCCCAGCATTTT. The chain is built from TRBV6-5 and TRBJ1-5; D is possibly TRBD1 (6 bases). The CDR3 covers 14 residues. Deletions cut 5 bases from V and 9 bases from J, with 17 bases between. Germline values: CDR1 MNHEY, CDR2 SVGAGI.

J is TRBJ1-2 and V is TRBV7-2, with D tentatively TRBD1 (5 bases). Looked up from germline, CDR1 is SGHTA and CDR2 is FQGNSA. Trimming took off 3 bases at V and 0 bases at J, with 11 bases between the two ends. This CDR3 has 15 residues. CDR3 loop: CASSFGSGTNYGYTF. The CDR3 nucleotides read TGTGCCAGCAGCTTCGGGTCAGGGACTAACTATGGCTACACCTTC.

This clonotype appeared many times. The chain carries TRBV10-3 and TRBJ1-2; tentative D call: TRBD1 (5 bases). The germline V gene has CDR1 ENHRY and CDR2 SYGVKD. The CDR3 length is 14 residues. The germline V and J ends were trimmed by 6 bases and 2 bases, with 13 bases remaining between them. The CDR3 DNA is TGTGCCATCAGCGCAGGGATCCACAACTATGGCTACACCTTC. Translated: CAISAGIHNYGYTF.

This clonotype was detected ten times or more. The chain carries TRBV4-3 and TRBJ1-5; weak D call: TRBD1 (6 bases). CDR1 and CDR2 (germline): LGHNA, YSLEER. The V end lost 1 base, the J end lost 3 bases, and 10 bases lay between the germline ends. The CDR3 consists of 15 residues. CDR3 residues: CASSQAQGINQPQHF. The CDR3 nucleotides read TGCGCCAGCAGCCAAGCCCAGGGGATCAATCAGCCCCAGCATTTT.

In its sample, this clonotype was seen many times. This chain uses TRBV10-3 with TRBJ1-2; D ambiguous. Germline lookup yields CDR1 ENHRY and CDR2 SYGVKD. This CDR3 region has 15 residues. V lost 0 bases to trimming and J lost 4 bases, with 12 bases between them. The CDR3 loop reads CAISESVERLYGYTF. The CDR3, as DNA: TGTGCCATCAGTGAGTCGGTAGAGCGCCTCTATGGCTACACCTTC.

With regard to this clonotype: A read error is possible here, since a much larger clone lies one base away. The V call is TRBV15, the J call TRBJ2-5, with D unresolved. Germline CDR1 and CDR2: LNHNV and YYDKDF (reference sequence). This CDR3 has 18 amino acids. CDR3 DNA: TGTGCCACCAGCAAGCCCTGGGGTCGTGTAGGTACTCAAGAGGCCCAGTACTTC. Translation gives CATSKPWGRVGTQEAQYF.